The T cell receptor beta chain under discussion was sequenced for a study of T cells after yellow fever vaccination. Study details: Libraries from low-cell-number fractions were prepared with the SMART-Seq v4 Ultra Low Input RNA kit. Findings and limits, study-wide: Boosting was followed by the reappearance of most primary-vaccination clones (around 96% CD4, about 89% CD8).

For TCR, cDNA came from 5'RACE template switching, which added a universal primer site and UMIs. TCRdb ran MiXCR on the 5' RACE reads and lists one entry per CDR3 protein. The data show some 300,000 distinct CDR3 sequences, approximately 10% seen once. This clonotype was seen a handful of times. The antigen is unknown. CDR1 is SGHDT, CDR2 YYEEEE, per germline. This CDR3 spans 18 amino acids. Trimming cost V 0 bases and J 0 bases; bases outside gene matches: 11. The sample in question was CD4+ T cells sorted from PBMCs, obtained 5 days after the yellow fever booster vaccination. The V and J genes are TRBV5-6 and TRBJ1-1, with TRBD1 identical over 7 bases. This TCR derives from a man aged 18 to 29 who received the YFV17D yellow fever vaccine. This CDR3 is CASSLDLRGGKLNTEAFF. Written as DNA, the CDR3 is TGTGCCAGCAGCTTGGACCTCAGGGGGGGTAAGCTGAACACTGAAGCTTTCTTT.